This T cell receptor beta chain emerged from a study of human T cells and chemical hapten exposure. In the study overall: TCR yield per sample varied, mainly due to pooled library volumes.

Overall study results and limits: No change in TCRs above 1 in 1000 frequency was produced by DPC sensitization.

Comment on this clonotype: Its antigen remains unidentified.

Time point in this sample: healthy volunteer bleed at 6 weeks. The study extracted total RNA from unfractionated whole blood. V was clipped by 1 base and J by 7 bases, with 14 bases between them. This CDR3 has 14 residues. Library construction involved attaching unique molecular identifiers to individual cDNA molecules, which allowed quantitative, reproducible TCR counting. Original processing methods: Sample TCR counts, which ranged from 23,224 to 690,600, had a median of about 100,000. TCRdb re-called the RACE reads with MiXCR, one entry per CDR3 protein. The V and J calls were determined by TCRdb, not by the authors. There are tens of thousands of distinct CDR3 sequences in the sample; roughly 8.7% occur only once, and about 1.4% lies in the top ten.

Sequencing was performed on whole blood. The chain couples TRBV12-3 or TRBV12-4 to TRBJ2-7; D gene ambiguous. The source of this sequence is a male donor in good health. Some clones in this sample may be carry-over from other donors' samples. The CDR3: CASSLGRTPMEQYF. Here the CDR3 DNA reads TGTGCCAGCAGTTTAGGACGGACCCCCATGGAGCAGTACTTC.